The source of this TCR beta chain is a study of control samples from healthy donors and cancer patients. This table comes from immunoSEQ multiplex PCR, and its TCRdb copy is limited to in-frame clones, with some not included. The sample lists 350,000 to 450,000 clones, more than 80% occurring once. Trimming stripped 4 bases from V and 2 bases from J, with 11 bases between. Germline values: CDR1 KGHSH, CDR2 LQKENI. The CDR3 spans 15 residues. The source is a man in his forties or fifties with head and neck cancer. The V and J genes are TRBV18 and TRBJ2-2; possibly TRBD2 for D (5 bases). Sample: PBMCs. Here the CDR3 DNA reads TGTGCCAGCTCACAACGGACTGGTAACACCGGGGAGCTGTTTTTT. It is translated as CASSQRTGNTGELFF.